This entry lists 23 T cell receptor beta chains sequenced from one sample in a study of OX40 agonist ivuxolimab in advanced cancers. Only in-frame clones appear in the TCRdb table, and some are missing; sequencing was by immunoSEQ multiplex PCR. The sample yields tens of thousands of clones, roughly 80% seen once. The sequencing used CD4+ or CD8+ T cells sorted from blood, collected in a trial of the OX40 agonist ivuxolimab. The origin of the receptors is an adult with an advanced solid tumor such as melanoma, head and neck, liver or kidney cancer.

The chain joins TRBV6-1 to TRBJ2-7; the D gene could be TRBD1 or TRBD2 (5 bases each). Germline V CDR1 and CDR2: MNHNS, SASEGT. The V end was cut by 8 bases, the J end by 0 bases, with 17 bases between. The CDR3 sequence is 15 residues long. As DNA, the CDR3 is TGTGCCAGCCGTTTGATCGAGGGGAGCTCCTACGAGCAGTACTTC. It translates to CASRLIEGSSYEQYF.

The V and J genes are TRBV5-8 and TRBJ1-3; tentatively, D is TRBD1 (6 bases). This CDR3 is 13 amino acids long. V dropped 6 bases and J dropped 4 bases, with 11 bases sitting between them. Germline CDR1 reads SGHTS; CDR2 reads YDEGEE. The DNA of the CDR3 is TGTGCCAGCACCGACACAGGGGGAAACACCATATATTTT. This encodes CASTDTGGNTIYF.

The gene calls are TRBV5-1 and TRBJ2-3, with D perhaps TRBD1 (6 bases). Germline V gives CDR1 SGHRS, CDR2 YFSETQ. V was pared by 2 bases and J by 0 bases, with 19 bases between. The CDR3 totals 18 residues. CDR3 protein: CASSFKPTGTTSTDTQYF. As DNA, the CDR3 is TGCGCCAGCAGCTTTAAACCTACAGGGACAACTAGCACAGATACGCAGTATTTT.

The chain links TRBV18 to TRBJ2-5; 9 bases match TRBD2. The CDR3 loop spans 18 amino acids. Germline trimming cut 0 bases from V and 3 bases from J; bases unmatched to any gene: 11. CDR1 KGHSH and CDR2 LQKENI come from the germline V gene. The CDR3 nucleotides are TGTGCCAGCTCACCACCCGCTGGGACTAGCAGGTTGGAAGAGACCCAGTACTTC. It encodes CASSPPAGTSRLEETQYF.

This chain uses TRBV5-1 with TRBJ2-7; 7 bases match TRBD1. This CDR3 comprises 14 residues. Germline loops: CDR1 SGHRS, CDR2 YFSETQ. The ends lost 9 bases at V and 2 bases at J; junction bases unmatched: 11. The CDR3 bases are TGCGCCAAGACTTCCAGGGGGTTCCCCTACGAGCAGTACTTC. It yields the protein CAKTSRGFPYEQYF.

In this sample, this clone turned up a few times. This sequence joins TRBV28 and TRBJ2-7; TRBD1 aligns across 11 bases. The ends lost 8 bases at V and 3 bases at J; junction bases unmatched: 9. CDR1 and CDR2 from the germline V gene are MDHEN and SYDVKM. This CDR3 is built from 15 residues. The CDR3 DNA sequence: TGTGCCAGCCGGGGGTCCGGGACAGGGGGCTACGAGCAGTACTTC. It translates to CASRGSGTGGYEQYF.

This rearrangement joins TRBV28 to TRBJ1-5; D ambiguous. Germline CDR1 is MDHEN and CDR2 is SYDVKM. This CDR3 region has 16 residues. V lost 5 bases, J lost 2 bases, and 16 bases lay in between. As DNA, the CDR3 is TGTGCCAGCAGTGCCCCGGGCCTCTCCGGCAATCAGCCCCAGCATTTT. As protein: CASSAPGLSGNQPQHF.

The count of this clone is one. The CDR3 region has the DNA TGTGCCAGCAGATCGGGTACTAGCGGGGAATACAATGAGCAGTTCTTC. Its translation: CASRSGTSGEYNEQFF. The chain carries TRBV7-8 and TRBJ2-1; 10 nucleotides match TRBD2. CDR3 length: 16 amino acids. The germline CDR1 and CDR2 sequences are SGHVS and FQNEAQ. Trimming at V came to 6 bases and at J to 4 bases, leaving 9 bases not matched to a gene. Full variable domain (remainder filled in from reference TRBV7-8 and TRBJ2-1): GAGVSQSPRYKVAKRGQDVALRCDPISGHVSLFWYQQALGQGPEFLTYFQNEAQLDKSGLPSDRFFAERPEGSVSTLKIQRTQQEDSAVYLCASRSGTSGEYNEQFFGPGTRLTVL.

This chain joins TRBV29-1 and TRBJ2-1; 14 bases match TRBD2. The CDR3 runs 15 residues. Per germline, CDR1 SQVTM and CDR2 ANQGSEA. V trimming: 7 bases; J trimming: 8 bases; junction bases outside the gene matches: 10. CDR3 DNA sequence: TGCAGCGGCAAGACTAGCGGGAGGGCGGGGGATGAGCAGTTCTTC. It translates to CSGKTSGRAGDEQFF.

The V call is TRBV5-1, the J call TRBJ2-3; D may be TRBD1 or TRBD2 (5 bases each). V lost 4 bases, J lost 5 bases, and 17 bases lay in between. Germline assignment: CDR1 SGHRS and CDR2 YFSETQ. This CDR3 has 15 residues. CDR3 DNA sequence: TGCGCCAGCAGCCCCCGGGACCCTCGGCGAGATACGCAGTATTTT. Amino acid sequence: CASSPRDPRRDTQYF.

This clone was seen once. The chain has TRBV11-2 and TRBJ2-1; TRBD2 aligns across 9 bases. Germline loops: CDR1 SGHAT, CDR2 FQNNGV. CDR3 length equals 17 residues. With V trimmed by 1 base and J by 5 bases, 9 bases remained unmatched. Written as DNA, the CDR3 is TGTGCCAGCAGCTTAGGTTGGAGGGTAGCGGGAGACAATGAGCAGTTCTTC. This sequence encodes CASSLGWRVAGDNEQFF.

This clone has more than one count but fewer than ten. The rearrangement uses TRBV19 and TRBJ1-5; no clear D gene. This CDR3 has 14 amino acids. V dropped 4 bases and J dropped 1 base, with 8 bases sitting between them. Germline V gene data show CDR1 as LNHDA and CDR2 as SQIVND (reference sequence). Here the CDR3 reads CASSKISSNQPQHF. The CDR3 coding sequence is TGTGCCAGTAGTAAGATTTCAAGCAATCAGCCCCAGCATTTT.

The chain recombines TRBV30 with TRBJ1-6, with no clear D. V gave up 3 bases and J gave up 7 bases, with 10 bases separating them. Germline V gene sequence: CDR1 GTSNPN, CDR2 SVGIG (reference sequence). The CDR3 is made up of 13 amino acids. The CDR3 nucleotides are TGTGCCTGGAGGGAGTTTCTGAATTCACCCCTCCACTTT. As protein: CAWREFLNSPLHF.

The genes are TRBV18 and TRBJ2-3, with TRBD2 matching over 7 bases. The CDR3 runs to 14 residues. CDR1 and CDR2 from the germline V gene are KGHSH and LQKENI. The V gene end was trimmed by 4 bases and the J gene end by 2 bases; junction bases not matched to a gene: 3. CDR3 sequence reads: CASSRLADTDTQYF. The CDR3, as DNA: TGTGCCAGCTCACGACTAGCTGACACAGATACGCAGTATTTT.

The DNA for the CDR3 is TGTGCCAGCAGTGACATAGGGGGACGGACCTACGAGCAGTACTTC. Encoded protein: CASSDIGGRTYEQYF. The chain joins TRBV2 to TRBJ2-7, with a possible D match to TRBD1 (6 bases). CDR3 size: 15 residues. CDR1 and CDR2 (germline): SNHLY, FYNNEI. Trimming cost V 3 bases and J 2 bases, with 14 bases left between them.

This chain joins TRBV6-1 and TRBJ1-1, with D hard to call. Deletions cut 10 bases from V and 1 base from J, with 13 bases between. This CDR3 has 13 amino acids. The germline V gene encodes CDR1 MNHNS and CDR2 SASEGT. DNA for the CDR3: TGTGCCACCTCTACGAGGAAGAACACTGAAGCTTTCTTT. Amino acids: CATSTRKNTEAFF.

The chain is built from TRBV7-9 and TRBJ2-3; TRBD2 agrees at 7 bases. Per the germline V gene, CDR1 is SEHNR and CDR2 is FQNEAQ (reference sequence). V lost 10 bases to trimming and J lost 2 bases; unmatched junction nucleotides: 3. There are 12 residues in the CDR3. The CDR3 region is CATGGYTDTQYF. The DNA for the CDR3 is TGTGCCACGGGGGGATACACAGATACGCAGTATTTT.

The rearrangement uses TRBV14 and TRBJ1-2, with D perhaps matching TRBD1 (6 bases). Germline lookup yields CDR1 SGHDN and CDR2 FVKESK. Trimming cost V 4 bases and J 7 bases, with 16 bases left between them. This CDR3 region has 14 residues. CDR3 residues: CASSRVQGPSGYTF. The CDR3 coding sequence is TGTGCCAGCAGCCGCGTACAGGGTCCATCTGGCTACACCTTC.

V gene TRBV15 combines with J gene TRBJ1-1, with D perhaps matching TRBD1 (6 bases). Germline-derived CDR1 and CDR2 are LNHNV and YYDKDF (reference sequence). This CDR3 is 14 amino acids long. The V and J ends lost 7 bases and 4 bases respectively, with 16 bases between them. In nucleotides, the CDR3 is TGTGCCACCATGGGAGGGGGAGGGGGCACTGAAGCTTTCTTT. Translation gives CATMGGGGGTEAFF.

CDR3 DNA: TGTGCCAGCAGCCCAACAGGGACCTATGGCTACACCTTC. This encodes CASSPTGTYGYTF. The rearrangement links TRBV6-5 to TRBJ1-2, with D perhaps matching TRBD1 (6 bases). This CDR3 spans 13 amino acids. V lost 6 bases and J lost 4, with 12 bases in between. The germline V gene has CDR1 MNHEY and CDR2 SVGAGI.

The V and J genes are TRBV5-1 and TRBJ1-4; TRBD1 matches at 7 bases. V lost 4 bases and J lost 3; bases outside the gene matches: 6. Germline V gives CDR1 SGHRS, CDR2 YFSETQ. The CDR3 runs 15 residues. For the CDR3, the DNA is TGCGCCAGCAGCGACGGACAGGCCCCTAATGAAAAACTGTTTTTT. Amino acid sequence: CASSDGQAPNEKLFF.

The J gene is TRBJ2-6, the V gene TRBV29-1; D gene uncertain. V was pared by 0 bases and J by 0 bases, with 6 bases between. This CDR3 has 15 residues. Germline CDR1 and CDR2: SQVTM and ANQGSEA. The CDR3 bases are TGCAGCGTTGAAGACCAAAACTCTGGGGCCAACGTCCTGACTTTC. It yields the protein CSVEDQNSGANVLTF.

This chain uses TRBV6-5 with TRBJ2-5; D might be TRBD1 or TRBD2, each matching 5 bases. Germline V CDR1 and CDR2: MNHEY, SVGAGI. The CDR3 is 15 residues long. V gave up 7 bases and J gave up 4 bases, with 19 bases separating them. In DNA form, the CDR3 reads TGTGCCAGCAAGAGGGGCACAGTGGGCCGAGAGACCCAGTACTTC. Its translation is CASKRGTVGRETQYF.